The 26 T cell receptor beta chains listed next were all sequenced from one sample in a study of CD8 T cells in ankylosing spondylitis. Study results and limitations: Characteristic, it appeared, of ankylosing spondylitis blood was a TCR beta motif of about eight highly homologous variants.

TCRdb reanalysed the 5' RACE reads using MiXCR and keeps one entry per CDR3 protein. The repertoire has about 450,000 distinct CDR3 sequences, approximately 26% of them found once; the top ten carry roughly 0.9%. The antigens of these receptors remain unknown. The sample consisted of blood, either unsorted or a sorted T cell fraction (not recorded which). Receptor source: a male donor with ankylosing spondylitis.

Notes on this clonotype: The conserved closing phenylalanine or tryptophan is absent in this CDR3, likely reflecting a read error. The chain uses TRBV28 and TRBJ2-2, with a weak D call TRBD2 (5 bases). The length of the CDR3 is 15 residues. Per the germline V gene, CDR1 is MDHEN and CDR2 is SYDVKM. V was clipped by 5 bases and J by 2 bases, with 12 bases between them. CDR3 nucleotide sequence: TGTGCCAGCAGTCCGCCGCGGGCAAACACCGGGGAGCTGTTTTCT. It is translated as CASSPPRANTGELFS.

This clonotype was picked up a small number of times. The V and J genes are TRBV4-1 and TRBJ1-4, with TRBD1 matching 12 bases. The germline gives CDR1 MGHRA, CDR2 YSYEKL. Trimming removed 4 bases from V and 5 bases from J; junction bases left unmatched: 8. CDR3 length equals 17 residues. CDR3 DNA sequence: TGCGCCAGCAGCCGGGGACAGGGGGCCCTCCCGAATGAAAAACTGTTTTTT. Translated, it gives CASSRGQGALPNEKLFF.

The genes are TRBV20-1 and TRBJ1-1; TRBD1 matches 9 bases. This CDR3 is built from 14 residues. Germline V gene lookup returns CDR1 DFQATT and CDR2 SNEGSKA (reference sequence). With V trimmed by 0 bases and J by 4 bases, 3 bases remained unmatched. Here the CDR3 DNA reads TGCAGTGCTAGAGAAGGACAGGGGCCCACTGAAGCTTTCTTT. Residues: CSAREGQGPTEAFF.

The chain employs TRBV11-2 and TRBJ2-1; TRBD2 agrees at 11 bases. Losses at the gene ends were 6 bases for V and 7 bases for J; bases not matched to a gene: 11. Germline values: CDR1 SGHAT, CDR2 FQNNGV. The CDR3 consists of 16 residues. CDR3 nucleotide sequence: TGTGCCAGCAGTCCTACTTTAGCGGGAGGGAATAATGAGCAGTTCTTC. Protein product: CASSPTLAGGNNEQFF.

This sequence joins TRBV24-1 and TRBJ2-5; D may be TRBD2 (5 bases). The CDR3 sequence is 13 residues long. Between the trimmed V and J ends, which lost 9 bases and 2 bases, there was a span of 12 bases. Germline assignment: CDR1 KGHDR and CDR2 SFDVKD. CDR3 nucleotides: TGTGCCACCGCCGGACCGGGACAAGAGACCCAGTACTTC. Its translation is CATAGPGQETQYF.

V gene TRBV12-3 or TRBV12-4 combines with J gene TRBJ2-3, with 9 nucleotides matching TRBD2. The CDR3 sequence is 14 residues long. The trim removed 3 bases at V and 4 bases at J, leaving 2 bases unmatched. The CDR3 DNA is TGTGCCAGCAGTTTGGGGACTAGCTCAGATACGCAGTATTTT. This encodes CASSLGTSSDTQYF.

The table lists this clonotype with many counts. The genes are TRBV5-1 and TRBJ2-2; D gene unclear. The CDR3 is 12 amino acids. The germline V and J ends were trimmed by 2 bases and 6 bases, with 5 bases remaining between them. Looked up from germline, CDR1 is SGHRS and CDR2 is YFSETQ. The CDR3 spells CASSFVAGELFF. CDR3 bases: TGCGCCAGCAGCTTCGTAGCCGGGGAGCTGTTTTTT.

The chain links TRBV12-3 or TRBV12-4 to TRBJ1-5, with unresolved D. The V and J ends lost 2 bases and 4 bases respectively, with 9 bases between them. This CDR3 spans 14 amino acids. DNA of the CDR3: TGTGCCAGCAGTTTAAGTGGTCGGAATCAGCCCCAGCATTTT. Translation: CASSLSGRNQPQHF.

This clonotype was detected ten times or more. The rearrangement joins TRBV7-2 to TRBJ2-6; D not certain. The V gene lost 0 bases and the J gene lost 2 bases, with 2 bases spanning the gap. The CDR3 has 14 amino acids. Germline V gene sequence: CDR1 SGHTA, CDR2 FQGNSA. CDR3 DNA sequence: TGTGCCAGCAGCTTAGCTGCTGGGGCCAACGTCCTGACTTTC. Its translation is CASSLAAGANVLTF.

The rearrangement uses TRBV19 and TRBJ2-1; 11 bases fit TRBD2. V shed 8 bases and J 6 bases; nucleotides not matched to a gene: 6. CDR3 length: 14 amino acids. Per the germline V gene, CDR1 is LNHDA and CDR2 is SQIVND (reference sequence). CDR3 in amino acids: CASCGLAGANEQFF. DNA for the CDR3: TGTGCCAGTTGTGGACTAGCGGGTGCCAATGAGCAGTTCTTC.

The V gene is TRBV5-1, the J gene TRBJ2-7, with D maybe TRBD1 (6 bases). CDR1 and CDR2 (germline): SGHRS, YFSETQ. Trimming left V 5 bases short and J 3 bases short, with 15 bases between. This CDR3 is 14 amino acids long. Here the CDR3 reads CASRKGDNGYEQYF. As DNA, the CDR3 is TGCGCCAGCAGAAAAGGGGACAATGGCTACGAGCAGTACTTC.

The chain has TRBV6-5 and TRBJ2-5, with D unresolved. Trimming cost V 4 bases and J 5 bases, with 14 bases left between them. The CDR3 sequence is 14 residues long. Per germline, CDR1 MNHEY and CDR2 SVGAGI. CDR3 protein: CASSWARSTETQYF. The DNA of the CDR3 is TGTGCCAGCAGTTGGGCCCGGTCCACCGAGACCCAGTACTTC.

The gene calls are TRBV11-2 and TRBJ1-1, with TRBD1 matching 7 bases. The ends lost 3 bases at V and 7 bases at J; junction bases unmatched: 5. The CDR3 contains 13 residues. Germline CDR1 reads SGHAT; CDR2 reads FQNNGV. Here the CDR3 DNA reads TGTGCCAGCAGCTTGGGACAGCTACGTGAAGCTTTCTTT. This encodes CASSLGQLREAFF.

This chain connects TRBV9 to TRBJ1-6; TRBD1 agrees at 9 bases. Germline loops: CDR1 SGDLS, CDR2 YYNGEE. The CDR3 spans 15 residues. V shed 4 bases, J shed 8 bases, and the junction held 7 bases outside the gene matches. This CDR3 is CASSPSGTGYSPLHF. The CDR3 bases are TGTGCCAGCAGCCCCTCCGGGACAGGGTATTCACCCCTCCACTTT.

This CDR3 reads CASSLSSARNYNEQFF. The CDR3 nucleotides read TGCGCCAGCAGCTTGTCCTCCGCGCGGAACTACAATGAGCAGTTCTTC. The chain has TRBV5-1 and TRBJ2-1; D not certain. In germline, CDR1 is SGHRS, CDR2 YFSETQ. The CDR3 covers 16 residues. V was cut by 1 base and J by 3 bases, with 14 bases left in between.

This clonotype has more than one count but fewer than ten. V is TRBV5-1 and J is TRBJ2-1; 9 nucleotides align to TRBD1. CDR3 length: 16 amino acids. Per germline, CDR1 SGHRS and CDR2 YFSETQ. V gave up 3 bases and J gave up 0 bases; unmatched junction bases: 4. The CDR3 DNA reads TGCGCCAGCAGCTCGGGACAGGGTTTCTCCTACAATGAGCAGTTCTTC. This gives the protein CASSSGQGFSYNEQFF.

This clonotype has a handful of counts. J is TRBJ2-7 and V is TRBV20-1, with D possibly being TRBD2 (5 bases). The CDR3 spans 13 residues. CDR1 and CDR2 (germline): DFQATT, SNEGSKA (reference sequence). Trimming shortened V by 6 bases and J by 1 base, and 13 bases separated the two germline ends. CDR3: CSARAWRSYEQYF. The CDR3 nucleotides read TGCAGTGCCCGGGCGTGGAGGTCCTACGAGCAGTACTTC.

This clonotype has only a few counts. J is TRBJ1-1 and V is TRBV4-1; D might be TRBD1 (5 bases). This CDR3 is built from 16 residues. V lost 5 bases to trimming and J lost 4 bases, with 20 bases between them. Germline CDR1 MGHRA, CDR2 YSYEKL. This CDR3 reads CASSSPGTGRGTEAFF. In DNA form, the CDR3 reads TGCGCCAGCAGCTCCCCTGGGACGGGGCGCGGCACTGAAGCTTTCTTT.

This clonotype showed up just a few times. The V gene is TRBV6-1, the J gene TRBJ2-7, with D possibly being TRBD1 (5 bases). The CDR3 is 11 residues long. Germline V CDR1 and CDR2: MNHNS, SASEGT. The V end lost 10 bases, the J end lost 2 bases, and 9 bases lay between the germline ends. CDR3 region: CAIDRAYEQYF. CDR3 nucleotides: TGTGCCATAGACAGAGCCTACGAGCAGTACTTC.

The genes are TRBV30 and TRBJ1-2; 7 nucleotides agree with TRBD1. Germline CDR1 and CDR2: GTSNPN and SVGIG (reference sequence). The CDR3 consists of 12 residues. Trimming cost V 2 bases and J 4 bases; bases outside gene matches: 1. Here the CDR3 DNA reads TGTGCCTGGAGTTGGACAGGCTATGGCTACACCTTC. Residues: CAWSWTGYGYTF.

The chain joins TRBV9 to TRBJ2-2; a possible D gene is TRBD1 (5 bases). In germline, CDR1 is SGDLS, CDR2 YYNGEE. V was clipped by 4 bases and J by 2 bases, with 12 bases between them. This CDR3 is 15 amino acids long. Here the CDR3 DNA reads TGTGCCAGCAGCCCCCGCAGGGAAAACACCGGGGAGCTGTTTTTT. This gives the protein CASSPRRENTGELFF.

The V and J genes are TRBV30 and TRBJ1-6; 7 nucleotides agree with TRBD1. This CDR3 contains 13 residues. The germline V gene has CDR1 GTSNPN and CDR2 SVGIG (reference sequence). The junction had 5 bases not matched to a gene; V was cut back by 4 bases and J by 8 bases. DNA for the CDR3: TGTGCCTGGAACGGGGACAGATATTCACCCCTCCACTTT. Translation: CAWNGDRYSPLHF. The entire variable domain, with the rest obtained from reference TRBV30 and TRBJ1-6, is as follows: SQTIHQWPATLVQPVGSPLSLECTVEGTSNPNLYWYRQAAGRGLQLLFYSVGIGQISSEVPQNLSASRPQDRQFILSSKKLLLSDSGFYLCAWNGDRYSPLHFGNGTRLTVT.

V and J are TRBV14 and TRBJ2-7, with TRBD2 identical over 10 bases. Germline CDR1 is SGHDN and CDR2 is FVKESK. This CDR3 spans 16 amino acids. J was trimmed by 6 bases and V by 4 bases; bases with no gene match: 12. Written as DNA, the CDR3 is TGTGCCAGCAGCCGGCTAGCGGGAGCTCAACGGAGCGAGCAGTACTTC. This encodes CASSRLAGAQRSEQYF.

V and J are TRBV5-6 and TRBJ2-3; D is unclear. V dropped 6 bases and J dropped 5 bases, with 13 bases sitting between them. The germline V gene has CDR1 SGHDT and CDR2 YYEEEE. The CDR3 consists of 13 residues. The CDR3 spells CASNSVGVDTQYF. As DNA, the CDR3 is TGTGCCAGCAACAGCGTTGGGGTAGATACGCAGTATTTT.

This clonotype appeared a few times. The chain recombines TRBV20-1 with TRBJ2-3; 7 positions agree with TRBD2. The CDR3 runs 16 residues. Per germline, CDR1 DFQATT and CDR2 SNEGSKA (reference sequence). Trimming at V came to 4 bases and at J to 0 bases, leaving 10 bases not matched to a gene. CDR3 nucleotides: TGCAGTGCTAAGCCCCTAGCGGAGGCTAGCACAGATACGCAGTATTTT. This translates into CSAKPLAEASTDTQYF.

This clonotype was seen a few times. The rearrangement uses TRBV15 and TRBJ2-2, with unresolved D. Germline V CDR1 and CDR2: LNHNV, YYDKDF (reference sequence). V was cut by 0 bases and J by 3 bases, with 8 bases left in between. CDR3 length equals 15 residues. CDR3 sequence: CATSRDTSDTGELFF. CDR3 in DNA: TGTGCCACCAGCAGAGATACCAGCGACACCGGGGAGCTGTTTTTT.